These 9 T cell receptor beta chains were all obtained from the same sample, sequenced in a study of T cells in localized non-small cell lung cancer. Generated by immunoSEQ multiplex PCR, the TCRdb table keeps only in-frame clones and is missing some. The sample carries about 40,000 clones, around 90% recorded once. Sequences were derived from peripheral blood, sampled before any cancer treatment. The receptors derive from a man between 18 and 50 years old with stage I lung adenocarcinoma.

This chain links TRBV28 with TRBJ1-2; the match to TRBD1 covers 8 bases. Trimming at V came to 4 bases and at J to 5 bases, leaving 9 bases not matched to a gene. This CDR3 is 15 amino acids long. The V gene's germline CDR1 is MDHEN and CDR2 SYDVKM. The CDR3 bases are TGTGCCAGCAGTTATCGGGACAGGAACCTTTATGGCTACACCTTC. Protein product: CASSYRDRNLYGYTF.

The rearrangement joins TRBV4-2 to TRBJ2-5; TRBD2 aligns across 10 bases. Germline CDR1 is LGHNA and CDR2 is YNFKEQ. The CDR3 has 15 amino acids. Unmatched junction bases numbered 6, after V lost 4 bases and J lost 4 bases. CDR3 loop: CASSLTVAGGETQYF. As DNA, the CDR3 is TGTGCCAGCAGCCTGACTGTAGCGGGGGGAGAGACCCAGTACTTC.

The chain employs TRBV7-2 and TRBJ1-2; no firm D call. The CDR3 extends over 15 amino acids. With 3 bases removed from V and 8 bases from J, the gap between germline ends came to 19 bases. The germline V gene encodes CDR1 SGHTA and CDR2 FQGNSA. The CDR3 protein is CASSLAGRNFEGYTF. The CDR3 DNA follows: TGTGCCAGCAGCTTGGCAGGTCGGAACTTCGAGGGCTACACCTTC.

The rearrangement joins TRBV15 to TRBJ2-7, with D possibly being TRBD1 (5 bases). There are 13 residues in the CDR3. Germline CDR1 reads LNHNV; CDR2 reads YYDKDF (reference sequence). Trimming left V 6 bases short and J 0 bases short, with 9 bases between. DNA for the CDR3: TGTGCCACCAGAACAGGCGACTCCTACGAGCAGTACTTC. Amino acid sequence: CATRTGDSYEQYF.

V and J are TRBV5-5 and TRBJ1-5; D perhaps matches TRBD1 (5 bases). Trimming removed 4 bases at V and 2 bases at J, with 10 bases between. The CDR3 contains 14 residues. The germline V gene encodes CDR1 SGHKS and CDR2 YYEKEE (reference sequence). The CDR3 loop reads CASSAGGGNQPQHF. For the CDR3, the DNA is TGTGCCAGCAGCGCAGGAGGGGGCAATCAGCCCCAGCATTTT.

This chain connects TRBV27 to TRBJ1-5, with 8 bases aligning to TRBD1. The CDR3 extends over 14 amino acids. CDR1 MNHEY and CDR2 SMNVEV come from the germline V gene (reference sequence). With 6 bases clipped from V and 7 bases from J, the junction kept 8 bases outside the gene matches. In nucleotides, the CDR3 is TGTGCCAGCAGGTCAGGGGGCGCGGGGCAGCCCCAGCATTTT. Protein sequence: CASRSGGAGQPQHF.

This clone showed up just a few times. The gene calls are TRBV6-5 and TRBJ1-2, with D possibly TRBD1 on 5 matching bases. The CDR3 loop spans 12 amino acids. The germline gives CDR1 MNHEY, CDR2 SVGAGI. V was trimmed by 5 bases and J by 4 bases, leaving 8 bases between them. CDR3 protein: CASSGAAYGYTF. The DNA for the CDR3 is TGTGCCAGCAGTGGGGCCGCCTATGGCTACACCTTC.

This clone was recorded a few times. The CDR3 DNA follows: TGTGCCAGTAGTTCGGACAGGGGAAACTATGGCTACACCTTC. It is translated as CASSSDRGNYGYTF. J is TRBJ1-2 and V is TRBV19, with 9 bases lining up with TRBD1. Germline CDR1 is LNHDA and CDR2 is SQIVND (reference sequence). The V and J ends lost 5 bases and 2 bases, in that order; junction bases with no gene match: 3. The CDR3 contains 14 residues.

In the case of this clone: A junction end diverges from the germline sequence, so it may reflect a read error. The chain links TRBV5-4 to TRBJ2-2; 9 nucleotides match TRBD1. CDR3 length: 17 amino acids. CDR1 is SGHNT and CDR2 is YYREEE in the germline V gene (reference sequence). The CDR3 bases are TGTGCCAGCAGTTTGGCCCCCGGGACAGGGTCCACCGGGGAGCTGTTTTTT. It specifies CASSLAPGTGSTGELFF. Filled out from reference TRBV5-4 and TRBJ2-2, the complete variable domain reads ETGVTQSPTHLIKTRGQQVTLRCSSQSGHNTVSWYQQALGQGPQFIFQYYREEENGRGNFPPRFSGLQFPNYSSELNVNALELDDSALYLCASSLAPGTGSTGELFFGEGSRLTVL.